This record looks at one TCR beta chain sequence and its context. The entry originates in a study of blood T cell repertoires in COVID-19. Study in general: The samples span acute and convalescent COVID-19 from the United States, Italy and Spain. The cDNA or gDNA used as material had been derived from T cells, B-cell-depleted T cells, or PBMCs.

Per the study methods: Estimation of nucleated cell counts relied on the amplification of reference gene primers. Clones were sequenced by immunoSEQ multiplex PCR, and TCRdb holds only the in-frame ones, with some missing. V and J calls and clone size follow that table, whereas D and trimming were derived from the DNA. The sample contains some 200,000 clones, approximately 82% of which appear only once. The CDR3 extends over 15 amino acids. With 5 bases removed from V and 0 bases from J, the gap between germline ends came to 14 bases. Germline V CDR1 and CDR2: LGHDT, YNNKEL (reference sequence). This clonotype was obtained from a woman in her thirties or forties who had recovered from COVID-19. The chain couples TRBV3-1 (or the pseudogene TRBV3-2) to TRBJ2-7, with D tentatively TRBD1 (6 bases). The sequencing input was peripheral blood. This CDR3 is CASSYLDRISYEQYF. The DNA of the CDR3 is TGTGCCAGCAGCTACTTGGACAGAATCTCCTACGAGCAGTACTTC.